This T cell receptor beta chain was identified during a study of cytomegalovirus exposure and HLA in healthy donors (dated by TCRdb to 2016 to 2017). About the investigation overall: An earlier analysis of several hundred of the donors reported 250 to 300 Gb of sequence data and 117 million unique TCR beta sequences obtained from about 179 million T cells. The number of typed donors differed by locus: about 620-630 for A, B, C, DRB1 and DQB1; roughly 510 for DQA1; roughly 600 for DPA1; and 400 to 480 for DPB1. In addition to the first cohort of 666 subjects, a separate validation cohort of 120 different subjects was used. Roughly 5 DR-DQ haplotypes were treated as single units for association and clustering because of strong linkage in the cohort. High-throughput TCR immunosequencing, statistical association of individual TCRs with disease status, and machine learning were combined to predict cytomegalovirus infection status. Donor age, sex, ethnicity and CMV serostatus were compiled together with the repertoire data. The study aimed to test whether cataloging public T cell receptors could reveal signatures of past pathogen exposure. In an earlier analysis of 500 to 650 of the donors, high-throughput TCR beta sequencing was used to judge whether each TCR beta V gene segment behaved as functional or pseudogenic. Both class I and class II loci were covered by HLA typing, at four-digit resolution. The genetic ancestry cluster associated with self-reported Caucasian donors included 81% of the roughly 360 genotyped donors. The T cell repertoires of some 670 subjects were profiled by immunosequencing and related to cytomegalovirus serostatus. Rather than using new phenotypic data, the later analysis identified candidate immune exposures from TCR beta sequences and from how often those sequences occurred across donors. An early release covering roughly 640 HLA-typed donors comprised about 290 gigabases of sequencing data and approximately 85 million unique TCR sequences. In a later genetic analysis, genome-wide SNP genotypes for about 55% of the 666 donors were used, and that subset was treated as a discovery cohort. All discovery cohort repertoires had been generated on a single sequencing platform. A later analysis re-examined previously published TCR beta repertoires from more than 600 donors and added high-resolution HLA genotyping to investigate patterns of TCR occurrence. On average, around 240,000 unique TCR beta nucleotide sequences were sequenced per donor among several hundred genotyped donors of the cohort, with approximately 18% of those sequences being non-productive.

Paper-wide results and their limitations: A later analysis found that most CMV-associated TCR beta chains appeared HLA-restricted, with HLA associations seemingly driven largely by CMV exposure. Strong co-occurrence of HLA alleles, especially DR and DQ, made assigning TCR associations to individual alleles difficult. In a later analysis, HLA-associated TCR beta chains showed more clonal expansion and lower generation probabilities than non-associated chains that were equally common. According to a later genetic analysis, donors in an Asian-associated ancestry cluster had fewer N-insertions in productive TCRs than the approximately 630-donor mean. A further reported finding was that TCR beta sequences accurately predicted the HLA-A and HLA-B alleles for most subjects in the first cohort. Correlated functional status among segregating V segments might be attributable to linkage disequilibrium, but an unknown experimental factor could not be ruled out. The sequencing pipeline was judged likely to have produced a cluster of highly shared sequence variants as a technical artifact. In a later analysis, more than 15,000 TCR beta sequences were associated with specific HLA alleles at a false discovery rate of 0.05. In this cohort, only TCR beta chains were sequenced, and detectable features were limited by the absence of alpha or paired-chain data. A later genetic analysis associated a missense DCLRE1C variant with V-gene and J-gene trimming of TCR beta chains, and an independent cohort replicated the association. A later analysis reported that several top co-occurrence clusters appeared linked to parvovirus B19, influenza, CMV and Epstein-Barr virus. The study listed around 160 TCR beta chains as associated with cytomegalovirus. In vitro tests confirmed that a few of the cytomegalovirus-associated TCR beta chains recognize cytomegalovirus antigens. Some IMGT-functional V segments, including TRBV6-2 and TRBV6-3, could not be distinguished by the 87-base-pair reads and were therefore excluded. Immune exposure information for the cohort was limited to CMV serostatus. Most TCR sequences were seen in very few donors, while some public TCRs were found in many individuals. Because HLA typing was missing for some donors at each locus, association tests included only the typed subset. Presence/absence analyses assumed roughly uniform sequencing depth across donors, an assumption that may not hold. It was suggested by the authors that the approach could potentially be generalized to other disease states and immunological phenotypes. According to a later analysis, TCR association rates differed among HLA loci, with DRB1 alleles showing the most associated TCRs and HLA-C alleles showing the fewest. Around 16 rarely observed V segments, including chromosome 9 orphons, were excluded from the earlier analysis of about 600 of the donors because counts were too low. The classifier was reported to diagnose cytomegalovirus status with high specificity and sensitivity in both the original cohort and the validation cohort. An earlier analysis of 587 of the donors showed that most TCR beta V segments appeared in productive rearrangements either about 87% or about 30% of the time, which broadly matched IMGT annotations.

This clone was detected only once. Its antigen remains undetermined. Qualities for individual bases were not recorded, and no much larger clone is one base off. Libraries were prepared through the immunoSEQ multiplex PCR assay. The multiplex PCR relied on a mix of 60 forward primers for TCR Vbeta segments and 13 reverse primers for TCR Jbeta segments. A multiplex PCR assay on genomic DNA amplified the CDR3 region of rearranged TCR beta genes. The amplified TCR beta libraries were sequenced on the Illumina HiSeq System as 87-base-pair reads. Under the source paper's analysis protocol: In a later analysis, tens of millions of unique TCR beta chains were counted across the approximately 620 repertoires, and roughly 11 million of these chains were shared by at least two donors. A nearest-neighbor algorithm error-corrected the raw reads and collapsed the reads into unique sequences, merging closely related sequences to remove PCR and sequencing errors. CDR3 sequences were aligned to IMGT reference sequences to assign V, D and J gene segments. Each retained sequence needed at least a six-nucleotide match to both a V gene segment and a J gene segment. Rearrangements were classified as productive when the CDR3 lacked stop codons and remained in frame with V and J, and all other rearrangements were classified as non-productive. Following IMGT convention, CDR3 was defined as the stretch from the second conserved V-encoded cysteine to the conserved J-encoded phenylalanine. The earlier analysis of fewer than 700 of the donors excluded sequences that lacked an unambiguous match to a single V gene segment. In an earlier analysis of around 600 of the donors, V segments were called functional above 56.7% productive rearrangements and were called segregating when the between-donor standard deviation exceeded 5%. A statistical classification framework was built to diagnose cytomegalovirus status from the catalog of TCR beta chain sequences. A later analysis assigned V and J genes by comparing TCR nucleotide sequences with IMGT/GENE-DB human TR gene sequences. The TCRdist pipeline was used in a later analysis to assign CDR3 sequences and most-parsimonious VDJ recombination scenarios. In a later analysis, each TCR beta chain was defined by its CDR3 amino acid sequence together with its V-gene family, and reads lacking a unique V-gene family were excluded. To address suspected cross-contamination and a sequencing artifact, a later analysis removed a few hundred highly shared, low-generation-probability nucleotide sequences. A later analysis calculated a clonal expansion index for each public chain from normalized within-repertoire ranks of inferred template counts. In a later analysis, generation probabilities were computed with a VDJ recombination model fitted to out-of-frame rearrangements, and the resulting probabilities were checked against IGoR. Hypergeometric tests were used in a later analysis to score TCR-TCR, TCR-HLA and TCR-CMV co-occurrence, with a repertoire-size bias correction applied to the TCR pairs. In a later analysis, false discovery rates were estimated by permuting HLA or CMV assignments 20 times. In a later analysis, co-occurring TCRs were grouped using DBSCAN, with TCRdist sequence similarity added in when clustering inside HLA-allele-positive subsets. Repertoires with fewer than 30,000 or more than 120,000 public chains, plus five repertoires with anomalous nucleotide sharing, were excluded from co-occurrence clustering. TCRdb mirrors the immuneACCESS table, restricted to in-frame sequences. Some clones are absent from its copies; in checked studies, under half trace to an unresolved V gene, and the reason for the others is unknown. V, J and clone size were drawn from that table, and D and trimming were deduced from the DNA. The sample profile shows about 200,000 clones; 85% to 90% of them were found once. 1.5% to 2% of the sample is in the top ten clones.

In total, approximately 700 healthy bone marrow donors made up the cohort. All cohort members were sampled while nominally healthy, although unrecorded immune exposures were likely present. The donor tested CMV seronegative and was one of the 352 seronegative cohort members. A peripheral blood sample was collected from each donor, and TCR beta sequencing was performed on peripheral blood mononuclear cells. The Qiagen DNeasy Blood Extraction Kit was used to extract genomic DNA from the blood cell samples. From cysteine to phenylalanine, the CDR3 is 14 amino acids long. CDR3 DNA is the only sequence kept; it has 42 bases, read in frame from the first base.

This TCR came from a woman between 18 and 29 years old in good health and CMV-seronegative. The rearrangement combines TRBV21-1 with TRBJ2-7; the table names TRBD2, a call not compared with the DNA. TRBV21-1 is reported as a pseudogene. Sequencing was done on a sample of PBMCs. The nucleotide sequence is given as TGTGCCAGCAGCCTAGGACTTAATGATACTGAGCAGTACTTC. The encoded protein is CASSLGLNDTEQYF.